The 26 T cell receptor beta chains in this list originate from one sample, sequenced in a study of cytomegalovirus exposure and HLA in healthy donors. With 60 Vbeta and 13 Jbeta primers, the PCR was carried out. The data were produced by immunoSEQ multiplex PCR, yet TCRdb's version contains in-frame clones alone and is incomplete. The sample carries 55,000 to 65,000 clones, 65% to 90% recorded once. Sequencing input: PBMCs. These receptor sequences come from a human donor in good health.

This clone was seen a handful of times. The CDR3 spells CASSQEGGLGANVLTF. DNA of the CDR3: TGTGCCAGCAGCCAAGAAGGAGGGCTCGGGGCCAACGTCCTGACTTTC. This rearrangement joins TRBV4-2 to TRBJ2-6, with D perhaps TRBD2 (6 bases). Germline values: CDR1 LGHNA, CDR2 YNFKEQ. V was pared by 0 bases and J by 4 bases, with 10 bases between. The CDR3 contains 16 residues.

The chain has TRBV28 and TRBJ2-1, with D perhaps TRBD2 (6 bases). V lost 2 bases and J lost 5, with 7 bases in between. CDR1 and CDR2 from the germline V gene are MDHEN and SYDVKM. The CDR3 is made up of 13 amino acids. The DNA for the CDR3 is TGTGCCAGCAGTTTAGCGGGACACAATGAGCAGTTCTTC. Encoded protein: CASSLAGHNEQFF.

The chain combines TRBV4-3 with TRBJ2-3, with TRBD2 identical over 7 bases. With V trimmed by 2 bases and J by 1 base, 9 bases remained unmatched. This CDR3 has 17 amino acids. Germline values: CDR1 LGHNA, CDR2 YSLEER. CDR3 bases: TGCGCCAGCAGCCAACTCTCAGGCGCGGGGGGCACAGATACGCAGTATTTT. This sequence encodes CASSQLSGAGGTDTQYF.

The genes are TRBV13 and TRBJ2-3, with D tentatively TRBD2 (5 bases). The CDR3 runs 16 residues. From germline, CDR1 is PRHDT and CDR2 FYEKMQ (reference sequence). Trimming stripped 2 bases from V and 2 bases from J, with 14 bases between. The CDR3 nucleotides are TGTGCCAGCAGCTTACCCCCAGGACTGGACACAGATACGCAGTATTTT. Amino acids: CASSLPPGLDTDTQYF.

CDR3: CASSYSGSSYNEQFF. DNA of the CDR3: TGTGCCAGCAGCTACTCGGGTAGCTCCTACAATGAGCAGTTCTTC. This chain connects TRBV2 to TRBJ2-1; no firm D call. Germline CDR1 SNHLY, CDR2 FYNNEI. This CDR3 has 15 residues. Deletions cut 6 bases from V and 0 bases from J, with 12 bases between.

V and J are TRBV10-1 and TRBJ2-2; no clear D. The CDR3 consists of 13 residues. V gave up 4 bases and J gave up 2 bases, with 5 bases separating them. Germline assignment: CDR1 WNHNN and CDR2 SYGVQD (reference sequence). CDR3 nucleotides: TGCGCCAGCAGTGGTATAAACACCGGGGAGCTGTTTTTT. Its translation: CASSGINTGELFF.

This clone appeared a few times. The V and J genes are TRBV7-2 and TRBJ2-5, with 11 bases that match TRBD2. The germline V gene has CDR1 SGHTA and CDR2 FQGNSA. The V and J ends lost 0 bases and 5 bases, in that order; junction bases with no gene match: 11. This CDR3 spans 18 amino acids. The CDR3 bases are TGTGCCAGCAGCTTAGCGACAGTAGCGGGGGGGCGTGGTGAGACCCAGTACTTC. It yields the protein CASSLATVAGGRGETQYF.

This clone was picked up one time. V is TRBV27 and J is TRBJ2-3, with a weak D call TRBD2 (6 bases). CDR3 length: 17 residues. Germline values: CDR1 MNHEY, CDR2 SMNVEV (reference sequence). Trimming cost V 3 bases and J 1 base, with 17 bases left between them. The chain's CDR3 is CASSLREASYGTDTQYF. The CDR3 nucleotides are TGTGCCAGCAGTTTGAGGGAGGCCTCCTACGGCACAGATACGCAGTATTTT.

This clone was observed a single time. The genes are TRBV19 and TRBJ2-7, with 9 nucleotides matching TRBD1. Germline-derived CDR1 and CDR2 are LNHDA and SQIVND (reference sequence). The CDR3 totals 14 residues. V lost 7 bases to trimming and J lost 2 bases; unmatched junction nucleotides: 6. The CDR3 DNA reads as TGTGCCAGTACCACTAGGACAGGGGCCTACGAGCAGTACTTC. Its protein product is CASTTRTGAYEQYF.

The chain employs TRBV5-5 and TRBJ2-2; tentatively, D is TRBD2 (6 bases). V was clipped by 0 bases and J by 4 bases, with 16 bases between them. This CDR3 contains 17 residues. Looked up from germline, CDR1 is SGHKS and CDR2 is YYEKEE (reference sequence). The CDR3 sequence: CASSLAVISGITGELFF. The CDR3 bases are TGTGCCAGCAGCTTGGCCGTAATTAGCGGAATCACCGGGGAGCTGTTTTTT.

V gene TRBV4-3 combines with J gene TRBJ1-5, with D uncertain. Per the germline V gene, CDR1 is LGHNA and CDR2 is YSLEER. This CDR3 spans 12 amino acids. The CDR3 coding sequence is TGCGCGTCCCTCAGATACAATCAGCCCCAGCATTTT. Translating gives CASLRYNQPQHF.

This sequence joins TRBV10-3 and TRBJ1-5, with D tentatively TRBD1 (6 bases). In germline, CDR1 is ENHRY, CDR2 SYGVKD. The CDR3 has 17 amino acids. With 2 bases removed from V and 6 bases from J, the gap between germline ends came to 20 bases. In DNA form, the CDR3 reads TGTGCCATCAGTGAGAAAAAGGGGGTGACGATTGGTCAGCCCCAGCATTTT. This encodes CAISEKKGVTIGQPQHF.

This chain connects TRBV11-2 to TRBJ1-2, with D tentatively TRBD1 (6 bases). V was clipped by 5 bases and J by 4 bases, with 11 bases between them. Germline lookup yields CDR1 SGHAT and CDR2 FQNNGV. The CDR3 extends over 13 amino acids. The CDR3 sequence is CASSEDSFYGYTF. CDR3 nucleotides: TGTGCCAGCAGCGAGGACAGTTTCTATGGCTACACCTTC.

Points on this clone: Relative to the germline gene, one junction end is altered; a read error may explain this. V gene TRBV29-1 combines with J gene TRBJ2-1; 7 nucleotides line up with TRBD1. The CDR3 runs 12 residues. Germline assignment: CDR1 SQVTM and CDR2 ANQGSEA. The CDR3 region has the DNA TGCAGCCTTGACAGGGTCTACAATGAGCAGTTCTTC. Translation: CSLDRVYNEQFF.

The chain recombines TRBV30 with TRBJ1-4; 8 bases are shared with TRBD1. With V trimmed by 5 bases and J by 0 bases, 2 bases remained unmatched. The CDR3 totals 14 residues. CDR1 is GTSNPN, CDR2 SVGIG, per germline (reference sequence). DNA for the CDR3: TGTGCCTGGGGACAGGGCACAACTAATGAAAAACTGTTTTTT. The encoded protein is CAWGQGTTNEKLFF.

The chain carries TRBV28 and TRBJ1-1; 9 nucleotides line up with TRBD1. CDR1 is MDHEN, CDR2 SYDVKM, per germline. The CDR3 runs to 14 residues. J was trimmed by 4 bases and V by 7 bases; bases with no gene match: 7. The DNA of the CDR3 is TGTGCCAGCACAGTCGAGGACAGGGGCACTGAAGCTTTCTTT. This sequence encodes CASTVEDRGTEAFF.

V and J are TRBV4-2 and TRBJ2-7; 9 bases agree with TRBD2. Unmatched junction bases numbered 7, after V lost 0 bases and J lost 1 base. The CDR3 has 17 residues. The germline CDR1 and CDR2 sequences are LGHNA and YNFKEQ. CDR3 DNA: TGTGCCAGCAGCCAAGAGTTTATGCGGGAGGGGTCCTACGAGCAGTACTTC. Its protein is CASSQEFMREGSYEQYF.

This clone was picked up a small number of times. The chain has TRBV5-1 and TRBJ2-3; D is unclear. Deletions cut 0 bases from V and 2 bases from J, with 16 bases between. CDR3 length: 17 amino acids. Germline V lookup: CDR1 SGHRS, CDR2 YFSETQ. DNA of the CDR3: TGCGCCAGCAGCTTGGCCAGGCTTGGCTCAAACACAGATACGCAGTATTTT. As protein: CASSLARLGSNTDTQYF.

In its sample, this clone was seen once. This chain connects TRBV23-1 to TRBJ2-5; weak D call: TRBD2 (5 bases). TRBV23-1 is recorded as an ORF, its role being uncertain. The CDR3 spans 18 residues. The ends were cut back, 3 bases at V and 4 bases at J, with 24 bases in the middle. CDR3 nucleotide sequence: TGCGCCAGCAGTCATAAAGTTCGGGGTAGGGAAGGTGCAGAGACCCAGTACTTC. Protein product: CASSHKVRGREGAETQYF.

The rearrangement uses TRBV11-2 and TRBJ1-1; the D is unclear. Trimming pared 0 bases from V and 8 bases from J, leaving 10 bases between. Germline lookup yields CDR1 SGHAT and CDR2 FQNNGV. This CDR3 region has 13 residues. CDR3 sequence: CASSLDPGFEAFF. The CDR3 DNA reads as TGTGCCAGCAGCTTAGATCCGGGGTTCGAAGCTTTCTTT.

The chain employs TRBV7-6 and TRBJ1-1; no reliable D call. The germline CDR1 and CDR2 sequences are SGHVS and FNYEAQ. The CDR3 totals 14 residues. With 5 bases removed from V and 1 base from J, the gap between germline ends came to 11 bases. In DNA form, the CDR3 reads TGTGCCAGCAGCCAAAACAGAGCGAACACTGAAGCTTTCTTT. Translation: CASSQNRANTEAFF.

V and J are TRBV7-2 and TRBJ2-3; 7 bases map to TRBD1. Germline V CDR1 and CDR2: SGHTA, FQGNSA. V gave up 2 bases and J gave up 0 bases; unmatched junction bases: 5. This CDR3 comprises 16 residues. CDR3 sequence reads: CASSLSTGDSTDTQYF. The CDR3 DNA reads TGTGCCAGCAGCTTAAGCACAGGGGATAGCACAGATACGCAGTATTTT. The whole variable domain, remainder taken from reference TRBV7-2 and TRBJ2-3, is GAGVSQSPSNKVTEKGKDVELRCDPISGHTALYWYRQSLGQGLEFLIYFQGNSAPDKSGLPSDRFSAERTGGSVSTLTIQRTQQEDSAVYLCASSLSTGDSTDTQYFGPGTRLTVL.

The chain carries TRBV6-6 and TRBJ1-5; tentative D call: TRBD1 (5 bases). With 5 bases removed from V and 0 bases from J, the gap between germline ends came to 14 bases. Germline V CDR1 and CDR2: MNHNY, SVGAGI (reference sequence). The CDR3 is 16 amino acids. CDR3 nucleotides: TGTGCCAGCAGTCACAGGACCCCCTATAGCAATCAGCCCCAGCATTTT. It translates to CASSHRTPYSNQPQHF.

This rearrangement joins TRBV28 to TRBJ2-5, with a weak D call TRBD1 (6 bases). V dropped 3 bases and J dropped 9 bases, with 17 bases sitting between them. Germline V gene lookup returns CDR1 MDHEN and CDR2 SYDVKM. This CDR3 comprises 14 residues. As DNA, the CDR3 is TGTGCCAGCAGTTTTATCGCGCAGGGGCTGGCCCAGTACTTC. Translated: CASSFIAQGLAQYF.

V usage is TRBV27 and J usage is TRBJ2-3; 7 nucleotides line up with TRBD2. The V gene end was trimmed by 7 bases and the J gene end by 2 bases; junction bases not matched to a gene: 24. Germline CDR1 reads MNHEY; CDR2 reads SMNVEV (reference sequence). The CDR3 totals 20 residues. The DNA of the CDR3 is TGTGCCAGCAACTATGGGGATGGGGGGAGGGCCCTTGCGTCCACAGATACGCAGTATTTT. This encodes CASNYGDGGRALASTDTQYF.

CDR3 residues: CASSETGESTEAFF. The CDR3 nucleotides are TGTGCCAGCAGTGAAACAGGGGAGAGTACTGAAGCTTTCTTT. This sequence joins TRBV6-1 and TRBJ1-1; 7 nucleotides align to TRBD1. The CDR3 loop spans 14 amino acids. The V and J ends lost 2 bases and 5 bases, in that order; junction bases with no gene match: 5. Germline V gene data show CDR1 as MNHNS and CDR2 as SASEGT.